This entry features one T cell receptor beta chain sequence. This record belongs to a study of T-cell memory formation after mild COVID-19. The CDR3 is 13 residues long. Trimming removed 7 bases from V and 10 bases from J, with 18 bases in between. CDR1 and CDR2 from the germline V gene are SGHNT and YYREEE (reference sequence). TCRdb reanalysed the 5' RACE reads using MiXCR and keeps one entry per CDR3 protein. Of about 620,000 distinct CDR3 sequences in the sample, 15% to 20% are singletons; the top ten hold about 11%. This TCR was recovered from an adult woman who had mild COVID-19 (a few samples of this study predate the infection). Cell type and time point are not known. The chain joins TRBV5-4 to TRBJ2-4; D possibly corresponds to TRBD1 (5 bases). The sequencing input was PBMCs or a T cell subset sorted from them (not recorded which). The CDR3 spells CASRPLGQPIQYF. Written as DNA, the CDR3 is TGTGCCAGCCGGCCTTTGGGGCAGCCTATTCAGTACTTC.